This is a list of T cell receptor beta chains from one sample in a study of cytomegalovirus exposure and HLA in healthy donors. Sequencing used immunoSEQ multiplex PCR; TCRdb keeps in-frame clones, though not all of them. The sample gives about 160,000 clones, 70% to 80% of which show up once; under 1.5% is in the top ten. Sequenced: PBMCs. These TCRs come from a man aged 55 to 70 in good health and CMV-seronegative. CDR3s include the opening cysteine and the closing phenylalanine or tryptophan. D genes are given only for firm matches. Rows may omit the clone size; those that give it use once, few, many or a size class.

NA	TRBV5-1	TRBJ2-3	NA	CASSSLPGTDTQYF	TGCGCCAGCAGCTCCCTACCCGGCACAGATACGCAGTATTTT
few	TRBV6-6	TRBJ1-1	TRBD1	CASSYSETGKAFF	TGTGCCAGCAGTTACTCGGAGACAGGGAAAGCTTTCTTT
NA	TRBV29-1	TRBJ2-1	NA	CSVDGQFSYNEQFF	TGCAGCGTTGATGGGCAGTTCTCCTACAATGAGCAGTTCTTC
NA	TRBV29-1	TRBJ1-2	NA	CSDVRGDYGYTF	TGCAGCGACGTCAGGGGCGATTATGGCTACACCTTC
NA	TRBV19	TRBJ1-5	TRBD1	CASSIQGTAQPQHF	TGTGCCAGTAGTATCCAGGGGACAGCTCAGCCCCAGCATTTT
NA	TRBV30	TRBJ1-4	NA	CAWSMGADSSNEKLFF	TGTGCCTGGAGTATGGGGGCCGACTCATCTAATGAAAAACTGTTTTTT
few	TRBV4-3	TRBJ2-1	TRBD2	CASSQDGLAGGNEQFF	TGCGCCAGCAGCCAAGATGGACTAGCGGGAGGCAATGAGCAGTTCTTC
NA	TRBV4-1	TRBJ2-7	TRBD1	CASSLVAETGAAYEQYF	TGCGCCAGCAGCCTAGTAGCAGAGACAGGGGCAGCCTACGAGCAGTACTTC
NA	TRBV18	TRBJ1-5	NA	CASSPSTRQPQHF	TGTGCCAGCTCACCGTCCACTCGACAGCCCCAGCATTTT
NA	TRBV2	TRBJ2-5	NA	CASSEFTAQETQYF	TGTGCCAGCAGTGAATTTACAGCCCAAGAGACCCAGTACTTC
NA	TRBV7-2	TRBJ2-7	NA	CASSPDRPYEQYF	TGTGCCAGCAGTCCGGACAGACCCTACGAGCAGTACTTC
NA	TRBV28	TRBJ2-4	NA	CASSLLLGAGEEYIQYF	TGTGCCAGCAGTTTATTGCTAGGGGCAGGGGAAGAGTACATTCAGTACTTC
NA	TRBV10-3	TRBJ2-7	NA	CAIRAGGSSYEQYF	TGTGCCATCAGAGCAGGGGGGAGCTCCTACGAGCAGTACTTC
few	TRBV5-1	TRBJ2-1	NA	CASSFDLSSYNEQFF	TGCGCCAGCAGCTTTGACTTAAGCTCCTACAATGAGCAGTTCTTC
NA	TRBV18	TRBJ1-1	NA	CASSRGREYSFF	TGTGCCAGCTCGCGTGGACGGGAGTATTCGTTCTTT
NA	TRBV4-1	TRBJ1-4	NA	CASSQDSPGPNEKLFF	TGCGCCAGCAGCCAAGATTCCCCAGGGCCTAATGAAAAACTGTTTTTT
NA	TRBV2	TRBJ1-4	TRBD1	CASIRQGGEKLFF	TGTGCCAGCATTAGACAGGGTGGTGAAAAACTGTTTTTT
NA	TRBV7-6	TRBJ2-1	TRBD1	CASSFRQGAYNEQFF	TGTGCCAGCAGCTTCCGACAGGGGGCCTACAATGAGCAGTTCTTC
NA	TRBV7-2	TRBJ2-7	NA	CASSPHRTYEQYF	TGTGCCAGCAGCCCACACCGCACCTACGAGCAGTACTTC
NA	TRBV7-8	TRBJ2-7	TRBD1	CASRRDRGYYEQYF	TGTGCCAGCAGACGGGACAGGGGATATTACGAGCAGTACTTC
NA	TRBV7-2	TRBJ1-1	NA	CASSLVGGSNTEAFF	TGTGCCAGCAGCTTAGTCGGGGGAAGTAACACTGAAGCTTTCTTT
NA	TRBV6-5	TRBJ2-2	NA	CASRQGGGGELFF	TGTGCCAGCAGGCAGGGGGGCGGCGGGGAGCTGTTTTTT
NA	TRBV10-3	TRBJ2-7	NA	CAISDQNREGSYEQYF	TGTGCCATCAGTGATCAGAACAGGGAAGGGTCCTACGAGCAGTACTTC
NA	TRBV5-1	TRBJ2-1	NA	CASSLGGYGYNEQFF	TGCGCCAGCAGCTTGGGGGGCTACGGGTACAATGAGCAGTTCTTC
NA	TRBV4-3	TRBJ2-2	NA	CASSLRTGNTGELFF	TGCGCCAGCAGCTTACGGACTGGAAACACCGGGGAGCTGTTTTTT
once	TRBV6-5	TRBJ2-3	NA	CASSPSTDTQYF	TGTGCCAGCAGCCCAAGCACAGATACGCAGTATTTT